The text below deals with one T cell receptor beta chain. The clone's antigen remains unknown. Base qualities are not recorded, but no much larger clone differs from it by a single base. The cohort was made up of 650 to 700 healthy bone marrow donors. Cohort members were all nominally healthy when sampled, although unrecorded immune exposures were likely present. The donor tested CMV seropositive, placing the donor among the 310 or so seropositive members of the cohort. Every donor gave a peripheral blood sample, and the peripheral blood mononuclear cells from that sample were used for TCR beta sequencing. Genomic DNA was extracted from the blood cell samples with the Qiagen DNeasy Blood Extraction Kit. The library was made by the immunoSEQ multiplex PCR assay. For the multiplex PCR, a mixture combining 60 forward primers for TCR Vbeta segments and 13 reverse primers for TCR Jbeta segments was used. A multiplex PCR assay on genomic DNA amplified the CDR3 region of rearranged TCR beta genes. The Illumina HiSeq System was used to sequence the amplified TCR beta libraries as 87-base-pair reads. The authors' analysis ran thus. Across the roughly 670 repertoires, a later analysis counted tens of millions of unique TCR beta chains, roughly 11 million of which were shared by at least two donors. To remove PCR and sequencing errors, raw reads were error-corrected and collapsed into unique sequences using a nearest-neighbor algorithm that merged closely related sequences. Alignment of CDR3 sequences to IMGT reference sequences was used to assign V, D and J gene segments. For a sequence to be retained, at least a six-nucleotide match to both a V gene segment and a J gene segment was required. Rearrangements were classified as productive when the CDR3 lacked stop codons and remained in frame with V and J, and all other rearrangements were classified as non-productive. CDR3 was defined according to IMGT convention as the region running from the second conserved V-encoded cysteine to the conserved J-encoded phenylalanine. The earlier analysis of some 540 of the donors excluded any sequence lacking an unambiguous match to a single V gene segment. In an earlier analysis of more than 500 of the donors, a V segment was called functional when productive rearrangements were above 56.7%, and segregating when the standard deviation between donors exceeded 5%. A statistical classification framework was developed to diagnose cytomegalovirus status using the catalog of TCR beta chain sequences. In a later analysis, TCR nucleotide sequences were compared against IMGT/GENE-DB human TR gene sequences so that V and J genes could be assigned. The TCRdist pipeline was used in a later analysis to assign CDR3 sequences and most-parsimonious VDJ recombination scenarios. A later analysis defined each TCR beta chain by its CDR3 amino acid sequence plus V-gene family, and excluded reads lacking a unique V-gene family. To address suspected cross-contamination and a sequencing artifact, a later analysis removed some 620 highly shared, low-generation-probability nucleotide sequences. In a later analysis, a clonal expansion index for each public chain was calculated from normalized within-repertoire ranks of inferred template counts. A later analysis computed generation probabilities with a VDJ recombination model fitted to out-of-frame rearrangements, and checked the results against IGoR. In a later analysis, hypergeometric tests were used to score TCR-TCR, TCR-HLA and TCR-CMV co-occurrence, with a repertoire-size bias correction applied to TCR pairs. In a later analysis, false discovery rates were estimated by permuting HLA or CMV assignments 20 times. In a later analysis, co-occurring TCRs were grouped using DBSCAN, with TCRdist sequence similarity added in when clustering inside HLA-allele-positive subsets. Repertoires with fewer than 30,000 or more than 120,000 public chains, plus five repertoires with anomalous nucleotide sharing, were excluded from co-occurrence clustering. TCRdb retrieved this table from immuneACCESS and kept in-frame rearrangements only. Not all clones are present; in checked studies, unresolved V genes account for under half, and no reason is known for the remainder. V, J and clone size are those of that table, while D and trimming were read from the DNA. The sample yields 150,000 to 180,000 clones; about 84% were counted once. The leading ten clones occupy 5.5% to 6.5% of the sample.

The data were taken from a study of cytomegalovirus exposure and HLA in healthy donors (TCRdb year 2017). The study in broad terms: An earlier analysis of approximately 550 of the donors reported approximately 300 Gb of sequence data and roughly 100 million unique TCR beta sequences from 150 million to 200 million T cells. Using immunosequencing, the study profiled T cell repertoires from around 680 subjects and related those repertoires to cytomegalovirus serostatus. Among the roughly 380 genotyped donors, around 81% belonged to the genetic ancestry cluster associated with self-reported Caucasian donors. Donor age, sex, ethnicity and CMV serostatus were collected together with the repertoire data. The study combined high-throughput TCR immunosequencing, statistical association of individual TCRs with disease status, and machine learning to predict cytomegalovirus infection status. The study aimed to test whether signatures of past pathogen exposure could be identified by cataloging public T cell receptors. A later genetic analysis used genome-wide SNP genotypes for about 65% of the roughly 700 donors, treating that subset as a discovery cohort. Besides the first cohort of about 730 subjects, a separate validation cohort made up of 95 to 150 different subjects was used. An earlier analysis of 450 to 750 of the donors used high-throughput TCR beta sequencing to judge whether each TCR beta V gene segment behaved as functional or pseudogenic. To study patterns of TCR occurrence, a later analysis re-analyzed previously published TCR beta repertoires from 666 donors and added high-resolution HLA genotyping. Rather than drawing on any new phenotypic data, the later analysis identified candidate immune exposures from TCR beta sequences and the way those sequences occurred across donors. All discovery cohort repertoires had been generated using a single sequencing platform. Among around 400 genotyped donors of the cohort, an average of roughly 230,000 unique TCR beta nucleotide sequences was sequenced per donor, of which approximately 18% were non-productive. Because of strong linkage in the cohort, 5 or 6 DR-DQ haplotypes were treated as single units for association and clustering. The number of donors typed differed by locus, with roughly 629-640 for A, B, C, DRB1 and DQB1, 522 for DQA1, 600 to 610 for DPA1, and approximately 470 for DPB1. Both class I and class II loci were covered by HLA typing, at four-digit resolution. An early release covering roughly 600 HLA-typed donors comprised around 300 gigabases of sequencing data and around 85 million unique TCR sequences. General findings and caveats noted by the study authors: A later analysis associated roughly 17,000 TCR beta sequences with specific HLA alleles at a false discovery rate of 0.05. Because HLA typing was unavailable for some donors at each locus, only the typed subset was used in association tests. In a later analysis, most CMV-associated TCR beta chains were found to appear HLA-restricted, with HLA associations seemingly driven largely by CMV exposure. In this cohort, only TCR beta chains were sequenced, and detectable features were limited by the absence of alpha or paired-chain data. Most TCR sequences were observed very rarely across donors, whereas some public TCRs were present in many individuals. When HLA alleles, especially DR and DQ, strongly co-occurred, TCR associations were difficult to assign to individual alleles. V-gene and J-gene trimming of TCR beta chains was associated with a missense DCLRE1C variant in a later genetic analysis, and the association was replicated in an independent cohort. A total of about 180 TCR beta chains were listed by the study as associated with cytomegalovirus. Correlated functional status among segregating V segments might be attributable to linkage disequilibrium, but an unknown experimental factor could not be ruled out. Because counts were too low, seventeen rarely observed V segments, including chromosome 9 orphons, were excluded from the earlier analysis of roughly 580 of the donors. Because the 87-base-pair reads could not distinguish some IMGT-functional V segments, including TRBV6-2 and TRBV6-3, those segments were excluded. Three of the identified cytomegalovirus-associated TCR beta chains were confirmed in vitro to be specific for cytomegalovirus antigens. A group of highly shared sequence variants was considered likely to be a technical artifact of the sequencing pipeline. For the cohort, immune exposure information was limited to CMV serostatus. Compared with the roughly 600-donor mean, donors in an Asian-associated ancestry cluster had fewer N-insertions in productive TCRs, according to a later genetic analysis. A later analysis reported that several top co-occurrence clusters appeared linked to parvovirus B19, influenza, CMV and Epstein-Barr virus. In a later analysis, HLA-associated TCR beta chains were found to be more clonally expanded and to have lower generation probabilities than equally common non-associated chains. In a later analysis, TCR association rates were found to vary across HLA loci, with the most associated TCRs seen for DRB1 alleles and the fewest for HLA-C alleles. Broadly in line with IMGT annotations, most TCR beta V segments showed up in productive rearrangements about 87% or about 30% of the time in an earlier analysis of around 600 of the donors. Presence/absence analyses assumed roughly uniform sequencing depth across donors, an assumption that may not hold. In both the original and validation cohorts, the classifier was reported to diagnose cytomegalovirus status with high specificity and sensitivity. A further reported finding was that TCR beta sequences accurately predicted the HLA-A and HLA-B alleles for most subjects in the first cohort. The authors suggested that the approach could potentially be generalized to other disease states and immunological phenotypes.

The germline V gene provides CDR1 KGHSH and CDR2 LQKENI. The CDR3 measures 18 amino acids from cysteine to phenylalanine. The DNA shown is the 54-base CDR3, in frame from base 1. V loses 6 bases at its end and J loses 2 bases; junction bases beyond the gene matches: 10. This clonotype was sampled from a woman aged 40-49 years in good health and CMV-seropositive. Here the chain combines TRBV18 and TRBJ2-7; 16 bases in the junction line up with TRBD2. Material: PBMCs. The CDR3 has the sequence CASSPFPGLAGGPYEQYF. Here is the DNA: TGTGCCAGCTCTCCTTTTCCGGGACTAGCGGGAGGGCCCTACGAGCAGTACTTC.